This note documents a single T cell receptor (beta chain) sequence. Antigen: not known. This record comes from a study of shared clonotypes between healthy human individuals. The method was immunoSEQ multiplex PCR; TCRdb's version includes in-frame clones alone and lacks a portion of them. The sample consists of approximately 840,000 clones, approximately 96% of them appearing once. Study outcomes and limitations: Naive CD4 clonotypes were shared across several donors at roughly 5.5%.

Cells designated naive CD8 were CD45RO-negative and were positively selected for CCR7, with terminally differentiated effector memory CD45RA+ cells excluded. The ends were cut back, 0 bases at V and 2 bases at J, with 14 bases in the middle. This CDR3 is built from 16 residues. This clonotype was obtained from a man aged 25 to 40 in good health. This chain connects TRBV23-1 to TRBJ2-7, with a weak D call TRBD1 (5 bases). TRBV23-1 qualifies as an ORF whose function is uncertain. Sequencing was done on a sample of naive CD8+ T cells sorted from blood. CDR3 in amino acids: CASSQSVPTATYEQYF. Written as DNA, the CDR3 is TGCGCCAGCAGTCAATCTGTCCCGACAGCGACCTACGAGCAGTACTTC.